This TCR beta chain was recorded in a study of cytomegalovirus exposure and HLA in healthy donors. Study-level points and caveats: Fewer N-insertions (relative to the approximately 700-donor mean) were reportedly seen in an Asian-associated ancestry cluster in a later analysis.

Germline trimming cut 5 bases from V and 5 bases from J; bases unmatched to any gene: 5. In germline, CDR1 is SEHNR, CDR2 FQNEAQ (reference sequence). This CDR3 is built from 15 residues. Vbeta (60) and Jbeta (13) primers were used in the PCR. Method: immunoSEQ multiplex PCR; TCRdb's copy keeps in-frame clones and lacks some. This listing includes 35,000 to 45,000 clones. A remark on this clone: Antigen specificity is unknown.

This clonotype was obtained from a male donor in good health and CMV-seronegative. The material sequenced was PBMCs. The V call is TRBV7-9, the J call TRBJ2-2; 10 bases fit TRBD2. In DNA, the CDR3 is TGTGCCAGCAGCGGGGTTAGCGGGAGGACCGGGGAGCTGTTTTTT. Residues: CASSGVSGRTGELFF.